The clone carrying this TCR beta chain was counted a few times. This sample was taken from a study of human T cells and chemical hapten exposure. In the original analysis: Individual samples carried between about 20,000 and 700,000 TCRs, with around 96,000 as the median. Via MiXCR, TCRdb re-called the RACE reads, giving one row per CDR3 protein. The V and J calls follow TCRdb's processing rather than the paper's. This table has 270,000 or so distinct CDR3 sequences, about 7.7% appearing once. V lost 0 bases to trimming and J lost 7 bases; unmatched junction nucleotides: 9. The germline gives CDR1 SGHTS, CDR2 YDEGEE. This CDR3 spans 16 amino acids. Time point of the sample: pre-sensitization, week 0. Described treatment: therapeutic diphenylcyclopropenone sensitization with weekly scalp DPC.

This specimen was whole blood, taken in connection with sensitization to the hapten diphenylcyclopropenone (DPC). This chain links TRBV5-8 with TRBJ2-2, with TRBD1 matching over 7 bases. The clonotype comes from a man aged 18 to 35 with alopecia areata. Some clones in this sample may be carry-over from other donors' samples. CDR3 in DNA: TGTGCCAGCAGCTTGGGGCCCAACAGGGGTAACGGGGAGCTGTTTTTT. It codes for CASSLGPNRGNGELFF.